This T cell receptor beta chain appears in the sequencing data of a study of blood T cell repertoires in COVID-19. Study-level information: Collection of acute and convalescent COVID-19 samples took place in the United States, Italy and Spain. The analysed material was cDNA or gDNA that came from T cells, B-cell-depleted T cells, or PBMCs.

The protocol was immunoSEQ multiplex PCR, while the TCRdb copy is restricted to in-frame clones and leaves out a portion. Of approximately 40,000 clones in the sample, 88% are singletons; the top ten hold approximately 8.8%. In germline, CDR1 is ENHRY, CDR2 SYGVKD. V was pared by 2 bases and J by 8 bases, with 4 bases of the junction left unmatched. This CDR3 has 13 residues. Sequenced: peripheral blood. J is TRBJ1-2 and V is TRBV10-3, with TRBD1 identical over 8 bases. The receptor was derived from a woman between 65 and 79 years old with acute or convalescent COVID-19. The CDR3 nucleotides are TGTGCCATCAGTGAGGGGACAGGACGAGGCTACACCTTC. It is translated as CAISEGTGRGYTF.